The following is a T cell receptor (beta chain) sequence with its context. Its antigen is not known. Germline assignment: CDR1 KGHSH and CDR2 LQKENI. Trimming took 4 bases from V and 2 from J; bases not matched to a gene: 3. The CDR3 sequence is 15 residues long. A library of TCRbeta sequences, prepared with unique molecular identifiers, was generated. Each CDR3 protein gets one entry after TCRdb re-called the PCR reads with MiXCR. In the table there are more than 400,000 distinct CDR3 sequences, around 46% of which are singletons. These data are taken from a study of T-cell reconstitution after alpha-beta-depleted transplantation in children. Findings and limits, study-wide: Some patients owed their high day-60 TCRbeta diversity to surviving recipient T cells and thymic progenitors. Two months or so post-transplant, alpha-beta T cells reportedly derived from several hundred expanded graft clones. Newly produced T cells mostly provided counts and TCRbeta diversity after one year, as hyperexpanded clones declined.

This rearrangement joins TRBV18 to TRBJ2-2, with 8 nucleotides matching TRBD2. The sequencing here drew on PBMCs, taken before TCRalphabeta/CD19-depleted stem cell transplant. The receptor's source is a girl under 10 years old with aplastic anemia, due to receive a stem cell transplant. As DNA, the CDR3 is TGTGCCAGCTCACGGCGGGAGGACAACACCGGGGAGCTGTTTTTT. This codes for CASSRREDNTGELFF.